These 5 T cell receptor beta chains were sequenced from one sample in a study of cytomegalovirus exposure and HLA in healthy donors. The PCR contained 60 Vbeta and 13 Jbeta primers. The assay was immunoSEQ multiplex PCR, and TCRdb's table has in-frame clones only and misses some. In all, the sample yields 60,000 to 85,000 clones. The sample taken for sequencing was PBMCs. The receptors were sampled from a man aged 45-60 years in good health and CMV-seropositive.

The chain recombines TRBV5-6 with TRBJ1-2, with D unclear. The CDR3 is made up of 12 amino acids. CDR1 is SGHDT, CDR2 YYEEEE, per germline. Trimming shortened V by 0 bases and J by 6 bases, and 6 bases separated the two germline ends. CDR3 amino acids: CASSLASDGYTF. The CDR3 nucleotides are TGTGCCAGCAGCTTGGCTTCTGATGGCTACACCTTC. The whole variable domain, remainder taken from reference TRBV5-6 and TRBJ1-2, is DAGVTQSPTHLIKTRGQQVTLRCSPKSGHDTVSWYQQALGQGPQFIFQYYEEEERQRGNFPDRFSGHQFPNYSSELNVNALLLGDSALYLCASSLASDGYTFGSGTRLTVV.

The J gene is TRBJ2-4, the V gene TRBV4-1; D ambiguous. This CDR3 is 16 amino acids long. Trimming took off 1 base at V and 3 bases at J, with 13 bases between the two ends. CDR1 MGHRA and CDR2 YSYEKL come from the germline V gene. CDR3 DNA: TGCGCCAGCAGCCAAGCAGGATATTATATCAAAAACATTCAGTACTTC. Translation gives CASSQAGYYIKNIQYF.

The chain recombines TRBV18 with TRBJ2-7, with 9 nucleotides matching TRBD2. Germline CDR1 is KGHSH and CDR2 is LQKENI. The CDR3 contains 16 residues. The ends lost 4 bases at V and 0 bases at J; junction bases unmatched: 7. This CDR3 is CASSLTREGSSYEQYF. Written as DNA, the CDR3 is TGTGCCAGCTCACTGACGCGGGAGGGGAGCTCCTACGAGCAGTACTTC.

The CDR3 region is CATSSTGSYNEQFF. The CDR3 region has the DNA TGCGCCACCTCTTCGACAGGGTCCTACAATGAGCAGTTCTTC. The chain has TRBV4-1 and TRBJ2-1; 7 bases are a match to TRBD1. The CDR3 is made up of 14 amino acids. Per germline, CDR1 MGHRA and CDR2 YSYEKL. V trimming: 10 bases; J trimming: 1 base; junction bases outside the gene matches: 7.

The chain is built from TRBV5-1 and TRBJ1-2; D gene ambiguous. Germline V gives CDR1 SGHRS, CDR2 YFSETQ. This CDR3 is built from 12 residues. The V end lost 5 bases, the J end lost 6 bases, and 11 bases lay between the germline ends. The CDR3 reads CASSYDGNGYTF. The CDR3 DNA reads TGCGCCAGCAGTTATGACGGGAATGGCTACACCTTC. Full variable domain (outside the CDR3, taken from reference TRBV5-1 and TRBJ1-2): KAGVTQTPRYLIKTRGQQVTLSCSPISGHRSVSWYQQTPGQGLQFLFEYFSETQRNKGNFPGRFSGRQFSNSRSEMNVSTLELGDSALYLCASSYDGNGYTFGSGTRLTVV.